This TCR beta chain was recovered during a study of T cell repertoires in cytomegalovirus infection. This clonotype was picked up many times. CDR1 and CDR2 (germline): SNHLY, FYNNEI. Trimming cost V 3 bases and J 0 bases, with 6 bases left between them. The CDR3 totals 13 residues. TCRdb reprocessed the reads with MiXCR, giving one entry per CDR3 protein. Of 500,000 to 600,000 distinct CDR3 sequences in the sample, about 15% were seen once. The chain links TRBV2 to TRBJ2-7, with unresolved D. Material: CD8+ T cells from PBMCs. The source of this sequence is a human donor in good health (CMV status not recorded). Some clones in this sample may be carry-over from other donors' samples. The CDR3 loop is CASSDLLSYEQYF. CDR3 DNA sequence: TGTGCCAGCAGTGACCTCCTCTCCTACGAGCAGTACTTC. Looking up the rest from reference TRBV2 and TRBJ2-7 gives the full variable domain: EPEVTQTPSHQVTQMGQEVILRCVPISNHLYFYWYRQILGQKVEFLVSFYNNEISEKSEIFDDQFSVERPDGSNFTLKIRSTKLEDSAMYFCASSDLLSYEQYFGPGTRLTVT.